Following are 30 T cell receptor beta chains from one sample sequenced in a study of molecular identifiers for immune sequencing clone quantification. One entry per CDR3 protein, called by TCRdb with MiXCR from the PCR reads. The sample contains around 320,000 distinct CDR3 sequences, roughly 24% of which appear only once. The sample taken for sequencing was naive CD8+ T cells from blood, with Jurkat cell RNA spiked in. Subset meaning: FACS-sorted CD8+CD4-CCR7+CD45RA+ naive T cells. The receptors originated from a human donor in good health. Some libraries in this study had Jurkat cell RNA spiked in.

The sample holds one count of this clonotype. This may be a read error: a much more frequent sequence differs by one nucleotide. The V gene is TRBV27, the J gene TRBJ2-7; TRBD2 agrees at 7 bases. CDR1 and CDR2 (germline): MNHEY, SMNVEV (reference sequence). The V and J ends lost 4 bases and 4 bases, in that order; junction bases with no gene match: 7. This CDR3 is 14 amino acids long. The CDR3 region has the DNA TGTGCCAGCAGTTCGACTAGCCGGGGGTACGAGCAGTACTTC. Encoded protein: CASSSTSRGYEQYF.

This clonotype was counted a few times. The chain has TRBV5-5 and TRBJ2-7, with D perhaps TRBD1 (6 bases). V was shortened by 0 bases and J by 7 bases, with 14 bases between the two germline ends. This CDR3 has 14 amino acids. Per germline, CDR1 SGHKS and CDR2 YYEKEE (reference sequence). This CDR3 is CASSLGEGVLEQYF. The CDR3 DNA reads TGTGCCAGCAGCTTGGGAGAGGGGGTCTTGGAGCAGTACTTC.

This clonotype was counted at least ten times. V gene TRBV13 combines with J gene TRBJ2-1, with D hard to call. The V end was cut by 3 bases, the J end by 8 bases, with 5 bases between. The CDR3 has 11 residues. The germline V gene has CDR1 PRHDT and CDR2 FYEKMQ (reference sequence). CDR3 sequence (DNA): TGTGCCAGCAGCTTCCGGGATGAGCAGTTCTTC. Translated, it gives CASSFRDEQFF.

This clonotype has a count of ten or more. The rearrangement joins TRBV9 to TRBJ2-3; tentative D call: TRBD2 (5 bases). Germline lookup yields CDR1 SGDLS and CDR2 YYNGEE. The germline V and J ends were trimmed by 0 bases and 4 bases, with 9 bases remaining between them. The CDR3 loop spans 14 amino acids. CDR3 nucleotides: TGTGCCAGCAGCGTAGTTCAGCGGCCAGATACGCAGTATTTT. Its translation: CASSVVQRPDTQYF.

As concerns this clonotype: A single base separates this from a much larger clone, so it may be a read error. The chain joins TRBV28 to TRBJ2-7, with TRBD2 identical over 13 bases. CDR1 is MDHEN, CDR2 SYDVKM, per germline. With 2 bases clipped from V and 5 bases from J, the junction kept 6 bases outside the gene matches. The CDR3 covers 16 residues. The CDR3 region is CASSLEGLAGPHEQYF. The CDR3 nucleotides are TGTGCCAGCAGTTTAGAGGGACTAGCGGGACCCCACGAGCAGTACTTC.

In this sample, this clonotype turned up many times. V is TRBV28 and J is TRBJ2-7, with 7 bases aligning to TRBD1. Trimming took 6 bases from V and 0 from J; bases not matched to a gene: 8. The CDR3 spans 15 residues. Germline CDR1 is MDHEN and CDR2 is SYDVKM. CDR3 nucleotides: TGTGCCAGCAGCCTGGGGACAGTTTACTCCTACGAGCAGTACTTC. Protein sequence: CASSLGTVYSYEQYF.

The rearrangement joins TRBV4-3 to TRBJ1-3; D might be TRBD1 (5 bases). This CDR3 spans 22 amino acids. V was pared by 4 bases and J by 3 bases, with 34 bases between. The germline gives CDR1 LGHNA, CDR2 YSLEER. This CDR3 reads CASSPGRVGASLGLRCGNTIYF. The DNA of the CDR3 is TGCGCCAGCAGCCCGGGCCGTGTTGGAGCTTCTCTGGGGCTAAGGTGTGGAAACACCATATATTTT.

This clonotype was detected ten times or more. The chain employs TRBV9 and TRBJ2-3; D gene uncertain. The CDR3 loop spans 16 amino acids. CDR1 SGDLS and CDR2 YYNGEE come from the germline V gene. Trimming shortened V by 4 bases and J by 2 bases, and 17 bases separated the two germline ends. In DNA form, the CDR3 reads TGTGCCAGCAGCAACGGTCGTGACCTCTACACAGATACGCAGTATTTT. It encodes CASSNGRDLYTDTQYF.

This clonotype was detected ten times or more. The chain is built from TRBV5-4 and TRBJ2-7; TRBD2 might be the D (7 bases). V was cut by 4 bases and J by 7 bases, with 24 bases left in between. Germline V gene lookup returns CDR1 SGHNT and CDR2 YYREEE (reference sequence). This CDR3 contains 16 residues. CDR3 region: CASSAAGEGSPGEQYF. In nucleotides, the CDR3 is TGTGCCAGCAGCGCAGCAGGGGAGGGAAGTCCGGGGGAGCAGTACTTC.

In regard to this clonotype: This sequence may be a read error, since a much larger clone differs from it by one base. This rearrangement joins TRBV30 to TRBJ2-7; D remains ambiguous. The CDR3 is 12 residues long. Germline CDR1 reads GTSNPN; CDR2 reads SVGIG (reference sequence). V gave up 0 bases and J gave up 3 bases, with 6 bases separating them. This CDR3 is CAWSVHVYEQYF. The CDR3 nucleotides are TGTGCCTGGAGTGTACACGTCTACGAGCAGTACTTC.

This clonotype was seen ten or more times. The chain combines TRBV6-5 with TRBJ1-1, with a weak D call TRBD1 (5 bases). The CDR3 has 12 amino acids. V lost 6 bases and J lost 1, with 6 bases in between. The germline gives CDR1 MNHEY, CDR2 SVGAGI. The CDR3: CASSGGNTEAFF. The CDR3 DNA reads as TGTGCCAGCAGCGGGGGGAACACTGAAGCTTTCTTT.

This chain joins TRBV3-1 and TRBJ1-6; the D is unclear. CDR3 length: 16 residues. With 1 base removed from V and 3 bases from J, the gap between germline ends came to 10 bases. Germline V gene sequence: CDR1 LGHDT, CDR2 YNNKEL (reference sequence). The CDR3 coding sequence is TGTGCCAGCAGCCAAGTTTACATGGACTATAATTCACCCCTCCACTTT. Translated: CASSQVYMDYNSPLHF.

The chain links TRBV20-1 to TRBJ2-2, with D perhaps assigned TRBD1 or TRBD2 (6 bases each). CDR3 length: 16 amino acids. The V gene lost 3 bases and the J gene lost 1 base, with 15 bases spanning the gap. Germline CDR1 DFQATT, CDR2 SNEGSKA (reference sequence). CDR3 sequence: CSASFPRGRNTGELFF. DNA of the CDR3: TGCAGTGCTAGCTTTCCCCGGGGGCGGAACACCGGGGAGCTGTTTTTT.

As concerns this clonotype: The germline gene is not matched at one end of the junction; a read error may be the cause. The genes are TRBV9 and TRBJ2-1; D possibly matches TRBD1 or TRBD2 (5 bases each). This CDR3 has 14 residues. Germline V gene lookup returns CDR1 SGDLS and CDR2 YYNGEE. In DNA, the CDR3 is TGTGCCAGCAGCTCCCGGGACCATCACAATGAGCAGCTCTTC. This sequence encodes CASSSRDHHNEQLF.

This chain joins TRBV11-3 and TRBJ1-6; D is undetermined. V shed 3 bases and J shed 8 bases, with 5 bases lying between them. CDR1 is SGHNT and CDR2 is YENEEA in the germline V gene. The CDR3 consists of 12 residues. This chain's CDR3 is CASSLLDSPLHF. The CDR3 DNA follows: TGTGCCAGCAGCTTGTTGGATTCACCCCTCCACTTT. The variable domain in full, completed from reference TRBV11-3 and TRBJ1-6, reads EAGVVQSPRYKIIEKKQPVAFWCNPISGHNTLYWYLQNLGQGPELLIRYENEEAVDDSQLPKDRFSAERLKGVDSTLKIQPAELGDSAVYLCASSLLDSPLHFGNGTRLTVT.

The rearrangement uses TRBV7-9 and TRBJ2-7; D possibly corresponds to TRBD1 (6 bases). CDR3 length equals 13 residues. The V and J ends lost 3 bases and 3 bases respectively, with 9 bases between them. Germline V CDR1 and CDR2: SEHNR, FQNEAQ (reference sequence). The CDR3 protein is CASSFSGDYEQYF. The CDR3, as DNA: TGTGCCAGCAGCTTTTCAGGGGACTACGAGCAGTACTTC.

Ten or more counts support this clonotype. CDR3 in DNA: TGTGCCAGCAGCTTAGTTCTGGACACGGGGGAAAAACTGTTTTTT. This translates into CASSLVLDTGEKLFF. The chain employs TRBV7-2 and TRBJ1-4, with D perhaps TRBD1 (5 bases). The V and J ends lost 1 base and 8 bases respectively, with 14 bases between them. Germline CDR1 reads SGHTA; CDR2 reads FQGNSA. The CDR3 consists of 15 residues.

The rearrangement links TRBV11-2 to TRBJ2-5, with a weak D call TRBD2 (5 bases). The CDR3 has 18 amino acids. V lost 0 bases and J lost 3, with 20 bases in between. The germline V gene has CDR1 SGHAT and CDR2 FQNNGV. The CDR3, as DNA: TGTGCCAGCAGCTTAGAGGCCAGCGGACTGTCGGGGAAAGAGACCCAGTACTTC. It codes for CASSLEASGLSGKETQYF.

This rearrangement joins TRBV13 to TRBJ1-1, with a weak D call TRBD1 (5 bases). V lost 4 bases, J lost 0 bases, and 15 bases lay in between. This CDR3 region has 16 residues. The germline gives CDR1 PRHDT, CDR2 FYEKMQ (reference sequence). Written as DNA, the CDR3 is TGTGCCAGCAGCTCCCGTTCGGGGGGACTGAACACTGAAGCTTTCTTT. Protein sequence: CASSSRSGGLNTEAFF.

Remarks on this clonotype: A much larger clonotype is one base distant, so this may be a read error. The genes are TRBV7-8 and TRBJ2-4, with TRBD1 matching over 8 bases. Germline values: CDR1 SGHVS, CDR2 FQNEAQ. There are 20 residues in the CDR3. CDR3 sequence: CAGSLLGQGALNLAKNIQYF. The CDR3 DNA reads TGTGCCGGCAGCTTACTGGGGCAGGGGGCCCTAAACTTAGCCAAAAACATTCAGTACTTC.

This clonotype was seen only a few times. This chain's CDR3 is CSVEDGTRRIETQYF. The CDR3 region has the DNA TGCAGCGTTGAAGATGGGACTCGAAGAATTGAGACCCAGTACTTC. The V call is TRBV29-1, the J call TRBJ2-5, with D tentatively TRBD2 (6 bases). The germline gives CDR1 SQVTM, CDR2 ANQGSEA. The CDR3 length is 15 residues. The V end lost 0 bases, the J end lost 5 bases, and 16 bases lay between the germline ends.

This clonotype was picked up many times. CDR3 region: CASSFRTSESYEQYF. The DNA of the CDR3 is TGTGCCAGCAGCTTCAGGACTAGCGAGTCCTACGAGCAGTACTTC. The chain employs TRBV5-4 and TRBJ2-7, with 9 bases matching TRBD2. The germline V gene encodes CDR1 SGHNT and CDR2 YYREEE (reference sequence). CDR3 length: 15 amino acids. Trimming took 2 bases from V and 1 from J; bases not matched to a gene: 4.

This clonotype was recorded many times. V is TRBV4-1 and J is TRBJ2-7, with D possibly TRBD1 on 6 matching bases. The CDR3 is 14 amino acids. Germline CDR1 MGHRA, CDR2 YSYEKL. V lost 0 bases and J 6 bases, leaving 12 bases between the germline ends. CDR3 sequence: CASSQDGAGVEQYF. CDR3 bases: TGCGCCAGCAGCCAAGATGGGGCAGGGGTCGAGCAGTACTTC.

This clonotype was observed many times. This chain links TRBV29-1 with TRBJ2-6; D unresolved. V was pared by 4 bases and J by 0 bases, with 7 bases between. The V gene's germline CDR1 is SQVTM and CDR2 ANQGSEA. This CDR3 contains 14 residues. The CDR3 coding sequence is TGCAGCGTTGCTGCGGACTCTGGGGCCAACGTCCTGACTTTC. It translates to CSVAADSGANVLTF.

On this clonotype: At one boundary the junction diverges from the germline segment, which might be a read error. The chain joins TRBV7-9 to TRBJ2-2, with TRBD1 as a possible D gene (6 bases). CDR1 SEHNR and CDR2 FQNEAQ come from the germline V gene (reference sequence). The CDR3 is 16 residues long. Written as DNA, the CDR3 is TGTGCCAGCAGACAGGGACCGACGGAGAACACCGGGGAGCCGTTTTTT. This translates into CASRQGPTENTGEPFF.

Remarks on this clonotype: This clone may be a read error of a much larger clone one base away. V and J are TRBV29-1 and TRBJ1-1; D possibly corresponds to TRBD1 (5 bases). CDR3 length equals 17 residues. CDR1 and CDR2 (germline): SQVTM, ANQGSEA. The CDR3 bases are TGCAGCGTTGATTCCCCGACCAGGAGGGGTGGTACGACTGAAGCTTCCTTT. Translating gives CSVDSPTRRGGTTEASF.

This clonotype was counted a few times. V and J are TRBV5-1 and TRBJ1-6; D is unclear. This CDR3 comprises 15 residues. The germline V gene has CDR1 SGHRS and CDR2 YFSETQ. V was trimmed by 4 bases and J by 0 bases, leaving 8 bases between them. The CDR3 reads CASSHGRSYNSPLHF. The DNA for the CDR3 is TGCGCCAGCAGCCATGGACGCTCCTATAATTCACCCCTCCACTTT.

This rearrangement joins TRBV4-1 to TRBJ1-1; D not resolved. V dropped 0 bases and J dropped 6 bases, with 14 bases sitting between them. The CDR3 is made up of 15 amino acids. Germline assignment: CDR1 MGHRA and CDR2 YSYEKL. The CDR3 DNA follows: TGCGCCAGCAGCCAAGATCACCGGAGAGGCTCTGAAGCTTTCTTT. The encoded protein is CASSQDHRRGSEAFF.

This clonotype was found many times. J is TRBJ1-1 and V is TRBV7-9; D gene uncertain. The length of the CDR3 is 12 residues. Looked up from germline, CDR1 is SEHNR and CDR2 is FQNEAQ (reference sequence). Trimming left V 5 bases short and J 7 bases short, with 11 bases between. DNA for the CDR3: TGTGCCAGCAGCCTCTTAGCAGATGAAGCTTTCTTT. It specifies CASSLLADEAFF.

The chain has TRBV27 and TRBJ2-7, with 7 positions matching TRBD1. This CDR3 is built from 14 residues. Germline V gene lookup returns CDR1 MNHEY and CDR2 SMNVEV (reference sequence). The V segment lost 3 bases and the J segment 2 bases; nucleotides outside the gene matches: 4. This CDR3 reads CASSFEGAPYEQYF. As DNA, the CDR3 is TGTGCCAGCAGTTTTGAGGGGGCCCCCTACGAGCAGTACTTC.